The 32 T cell receptor beta chains below all came from one sample that was sequenced in a study of blood T cells in healthy people across ages. Next came a second PCR, run for 7 to 11 cycles, which used a sample-barcoded 5' primer along with a J-beta primer mix. Via MiXCR, TCRdb re-called the 5' RACE reads, giving one row per CDR3 protein. The sample lists about 640,000 distinct CDR3 sequences; roughly 53% were seen once. Sequenced material: blood. The origin of the receptors is a man aged 55 to 70 in good health.

The CDR3 loop reads CSVRQGSRETQYF. The CDR3 DNA is TGCAGCGTTCGACAGGGGTCAAGGGAGACCCAGTACTTC. J is TRBJ2-5 and V is TRBV29-1; TRBD1 matches at 8 bases. V was pared by 5 bases and J by 5 bases, with 7 bases of the junction left unmatched. Germline V lookup: CDR1 SQVTM, CDR2 ANQGSEA. The CDR3 covers 13 residues. Based on the CDR3 plus reference TRBV29-1 and TRBJ2-5, the full variable domain is SAVISQKPSRDICQRGTSLTIQCQVDSQVTMMFWYRQQPGQSLTLIATANQGSEATYESGFVIDKFPISRPNLTFSTLTVSNMSPEDSSIYLCSVRQGSRETQYFGPGTRLLVL.

The V call is TRBV10-1, the J call TRBJ1-5, with D possibly being TRBD1 (5 bases). Germline loops: CDR1 WNHNN, CDR2 SYGVQD (reference sequence). Trimming left V 6 bases short and J 6 bases short, with 18 bases between. The CDR3 sequence is 15 residues long. This chain's CDR3 is CASSCWAGRTQPQHF. The CDR3 DNA reads TGCGCCAGCAGCTGTTGGGCAGGGAGAACTCAGCCCCAGCATTTT.

V gene TRBV9 combines with J gene TRBJ2-7; tentatively, D is TRBD1 or TRBD2 (6 bases each). The J call may not be correct, given that the DNA end is closer to TRBJ2-5. CDR1 is SGDLS and CDR2 is YYNGEE in the germline V gene. This CDR3 spans 13 amino acids. CDR3 coding DNA: TGTGCCAGCAACCCCGGAGGGGGGGAGACCCAGTACTTC. This codes for CASNPGGGETQYF.

The V and J genes are TRBV3-1 and TRBJ2-1; a weak D match, TRBD2 (5 bases). Looked up from germline, CDR1 is LGHDT and CDR2 is YNNKEL (reference sequence). CDR3 length equals 16 residues. Trimming took off 4 bases at V and 7 bases at J, with 20 bases between the two ends. The CDR3 region has the DNA TGTGCCAGCAGCCGACCGAGAAACTACGGGGTTAATGAGCAGTTCTTC. Amino acid sequence: CASSRPRNYGVNEQFF.

There are a few counts of this clonotype. The chain employs TRBV3-1 and TRBJ2-1; D call uncertain. V lost 2 bases to trimming and J lost 7 bases, with 9 bases between them. The germline CDR1 and CDR2 sequences are LGHDT and YNNKEL (reference sequence). The CDR3 spans 13 residues. As DNA, the CDR3 is TGTGCCAGCAGCCAATCTAACCAGAATGAGCAGTTCTTC. Its protein product is CASSQSNQNEQFF.

The rearrangement joins TRBV11-2 to TRBJ2-7, with 9 nucleotides matching TRBD1. CDR3 length: 14 amino acids. Germline assignment: CDR1 SGHAT and CDR2 FQNNGV. The V and J ends lost 3 bases and 7 bases, in that order; junction bases with no gene match: 7. CDR3 sequence reads: CASSFPGQGMEQYF. The CDR3 region has the DNA TGTGCCAGCAGCTTCCCGGGACAGGGAATGGAGCAGTACTTC.

This clonotype has a handful of counts. The rearrangement joins TRBV3-1 to TRBJ2-1; D is unresolved. V was cut by 5 bases and J by 6 bases, with 8 bases left in between. CDR3 length equals 12 residues. Germline V CDR1 and CDR2: LGHDT, YNNKEL (reference sequence). CDR3 sequence reads: CASSFSTNEQFF. The CDR3 DNA sequence: TGTGCCAGCAGCTTTTCCACCAATGAGCAGTTCTTC.

This clonotype was recorded at least ten times. The V and J genes are TRBV7-7 and TRBJ2-5, with TRBD1 identical over 12 bases. The CDR3 extends over 16 amino acids. V was clipped by 5 bases and J by 5 bases; unmatched bases: 9. Germline V lookup: CDR1 SSHAT, CDR2 FNYEAQ (reference sequence). CDR3: CASSPIGDRGRETQYF. In nucleotides, the CDR3 is TGTGCCAGCAGCCCCATCGGGGACAGGGGGCGGGAGACCCAGTACTTC.

This clonotype is a singleton in its sample. The chain employs TRBV29-1 and TRBJ1-1; D ambiguous. V was shortened by 7 bases and J by 2 bases, with 17 bases between the two germline ends. CDR1 is SQVTM, CDR2 ANQGSEA, per germline. The CDR3 loop spans 14 amino acids. In DNA, the CDR3 is TGCAGCGCCTGTGTTTACGGGCGAAACACTGAAGCTTTCTTT. It specifies CSACVYGRNTEAFF. Together with reference TRBV29-1 and TRBJ1-1, the CDR3 gives the full variable domain: SAVISQKPSRDICQRGTSLTIQCQVDSQVTMMFWYRQQPGQSLTLIATANQGSEATYESGFVIDKFPISRPNLTFSTLTVSNMSPEDSSIYLCSACVYGRNTEAFFGQGTRLTVV.

This chain connects TRBV10-3 to TRBJ2-5; 15 positions match TRBD2. Trimming took 10 bases from V and 2 from J; bases not matched to a gene: 5. Germline lookup yields CDR1 ENHRY and CDR2 SYGVKD. The CDR3 contains 15 residues. CDR3 sequence reads: CATSGTSGGQETQYF. For the CDR3, the DNA is TGTGCCACCTCGGGGACTAGCGGGGGGCAAGAGACCCAGTACTTC.

This clonotype was detected a few times. The chain has TRBV18 and TRBJ2-3, with a possible D match to TRBD1 (6 bases). The germline V gene encodes CDR1 KGHSH and CDR2 LQKENI. Trimming cost V 2 bases and J 2 bases, with 14 bases left between them. The CDR3 covers 16 residues. The CDR3 spells CASSPSGVGNTDTQYF. The CDR3 DNA reads TGTGCCAGCTCACCATCAGGGGTAGGGAACACAGATACGCAGTATTTT.

The chain uses TRBV6-6 and TRBJ2-4; TRBD1 agrees at 11 bases. The J call may be incorrect, as the DNA end agrees better with TRBJ2-5. The CDR3 consists of 16 residues. Germline-derived CDR1 and CDR2 are MNHNY and SVGAGI (reference sequence). The chain's CDR3 is CASSYPGQGAGETQYF. Here the CDR3 DNA reads TGTGCCAGCAGTTACCCAGGACAGGGGGCGGGAGAGACCCAGTACTTC.

The chain has TRBV20-1 and TRBJ2-7; 12 nucleotides match TRBD2. Germline CDR1 DFQATT, CDR2 SNEGSKA (reference sequence). The length of the CDR3 is 16 residues. With V trimmed by 3 bases and J by 1 base, 7 bases remained unmatched. CDR3 sequence reads: CSARPSGGEGSYEQYF. The CDR3 nucleotides read TGCAGTGCTAGGCCTAGCGGGGGGGAAGGGTCCTACGAGCAGTACTTC.

CDR3 protein: CSASPPGGAYEQYF. Written as DNA, the CDR3 is TGCAGTGCTTCCCCCCCCGGGGGGGCCTACGAGCAGTACTTC. The V gene is TRBV20-1, the J gene TRBJ2-7, with 8 bases aligning to TRBD2. The CDR3 is made up of 14 amino acids. CDR1 and CDR2 (germline): DFQATT, SNEGSKA (reference sequence). V dropped 5 bases and J dropped 2; count of bases not matched to a gene: 8.

The V gene is TRBV12-3 or TRBV12-4, the J gene TRBJ1-6, with TRBD1 matching over 10 bases. CDR3 length equals 15 residues. The V and J ends lost 5 bases and 7 bases, in that order; junction bases with no gene match: 5. CDR3 coding DNA: TGTGCCAGCAGTACCCCGGGACAGGGGAATTCACCCCTCCACTTT. Translating gives CASSTPGQGNSPLHF.

This clonotype was observed a handful of times. The rearrangement links TRBV10-3 to TRBJ2-4, with 10 positions matching TRBD2. The J call may be wrong; the DNA end is better matched by TRBJ2-7. The germline V gene has CDR1 ENHRY and CDR2 SYGVKD. The CDR3 has 12 residues. The CDR3 protein is CAGGTSVYEQYF. CDR3 in DNA: TGTGCCGGCGGGACTAGCGTATACGAGCAGTACTTC.

The J gene is TRBJ2-4, the V gene TRBV11-2; maybe TRBD2 (5 bases). The germline V gene has CDR1 SGHAT and CDR2 FQNNGV. Trimming stripped 4 bases from V and 8 bases from J, with 15 bases between. The CDR3 spans 14 residues. CDR3 amino acids: CASSYARGVDIQYF. CDR3 bases: TGTGCCAGCAGCTATGCTCGGGGAGTGGACATTCAGTACTTC.

The chain couples TRBV20-1 to TRBJ1-6, with TRBD1 matching 9 bases. The CDR3 is 15 residues long. Germline-derived CDR1 and CDR2 are DFQATT and SNEGSKA (reference sequence). Germline trimming cut 1 base from V and 6 bases from J; bases unmatched to any gene: 4. The CDR3 DNA follows: TGCAGTGCTAGAGTCACAGGGGGCCCTAATTCACCCCTCCACTTT. This sequence encodes CSARVTGGPNSPLHF.

The chain is built from TRBV6-5 and TRBJ2-7; perhaps TRBD1 as D (5 bases). The V and J ends lost 2 bases and 0 bases respectively, with 11 bases between them. CDR3 length: 15 residues. Germline-derived CDR1 and CDR2 are MNHEY and SVGAGI. The CDR3 sequence: CASSYGASSSYEQYF. The CDR3 coding sequence is TGTGCCAGCAGTTACGGGGCCTCGAGCTCCTACGAGCAGTACTTC.

J is TRBJ2-1 and V is TRBV5-1; TRBD1 aligns across 9 bases. Germline assignment: CDR1 SGHRS and CDR2 YFSETQ. V dropped 2 bases and J dropped 7; count of bases not matched to a gene: 4. This CDR3 is built from 14 residues. CDR3 DNA: TGCGCCAGCAGCTTACAGGGGGCGTGGAATGAGCAGTTCTTC. Translating gives CASSLQGAWNEQFF.

This chain uses TRBV27 with TRBJ2-7; 8 bases are a match to TRBD1. J gave up 3 bases and V 7 bases, and 2 bases lay outside the gene matches. The germline V gene encodes CDR1 MNHEY and CDR2 SMNVEV (reference sequence). CDR3 length: 12 residues. DNA for the CDR3: TGTGCCAGCAACAGGGGGTACTACGAGCAGTACTTC. It yields the protein CASNRGYYEQYF.

This clonotype was seen only a few times. The rearrangement uses TRBV29-1 and TRBJ2-5, with D unresolved. The length of the CDR3 is 15 residues. Trimming pared 5 bases from V and 9 bases from J, leaving 25 bases between. Germline V gene data show CDR1 as SQVTM and CDR2 as ANQGSEA. DNA of the CDR3: TGCAGCGTTCCGGACCTGACGCTCGGAGACGCGTCCCAGTACTTC. This codes for CSVPDLTLGDASQYF. The variable domain in full, completed from reference TRBV29-1 and TRBJ2-5, reads SAVISQKPSRDICQRGTSLTIQCQVDSQVTMMFWYRQQPGQSLTLIATANQGSEATYESGFVIDKFPISRPNLTFSTLTVSNMSPEDSSIYLCSVPDLTLGDASQYFGPGTRLLVL.

This clonotype was picked up a small number of times. The rearrangement joins TRBV7-2 to TRBJ2-7, with 8 positions matching TRBD1. Unmatched junction bases numbered 5, after V lost 3 bases and J lost 1 base. The germline gives CDR1 SGHTA, CDR2 FQGNSA. This CDR3 is built from 15 residues. The CDR3 region is CASSFGTGRSYEQYF. As DNA, the CDR3 is TGTGCCAGCAGCTTTGGGACAGGACGATCCTACGAGCAGTACTTC.

In its sample, this clonotype was seen a few times. V gene TRBV7-7 combines with J gene TRBJ2-1, with D uncertain. Trimming left V 1 base short and J 8 bases short, with 12 bases between. Looked up from germline, CDR1 is SSHAT and CDR2 is FNYEAQ (reference sequence). The CDR3 has 14 residues. DNA for the CDR3: TGTGCCAGCAGCTTAGGCCTACCCCCCGATGAGCAGTTCTTC. Its translation is CASSLGLPPDEQFF. The full variable domain, in which reference TRBV7-7 and TRBJ2-1 provide the parts outside the CDR3, is GAGVSQSPRYKVTKRGQDVTLRCDPISSHATLYWYQQALGQGPEFLTYFNYEAQPDKSGLPSDRFSAERPEGSISTLTIQRTEQRDSAMYRCASSLGLPPDEQFFGPGTRLTVL.

The chain has TRBV7-9 and TRBJ2-5, with 8 bases matching TRBD2. The CDR3 has 16 residues. V was pared by 0 bases and J by 5 bases, with 8 bases of the junction left unmatched. The V gene's germline CDR1 is SEHNR and CDR2 FQNEAQ (reference sequence). This CDR3 reads CASSLASGGEAETQYF. CDR3 nucleotide sequence: TGTGCCAGCAGCTTAGCTTCGGGGGGGGAAGCGGAGACCCAGTACTTC. The variable domain in full, with the rest retrieved from reference TRBV7-9 and TRBJ2-5, is DTGVSQNPRHKITKRGQNVTFRCDPISEHNRLYWYRQTLGQGPEFLTYFQNEAQLEKSRLLSDRFSAERPKGSFSTLEIQRTEQGDSAMYLCASSLASGGEAETQYFGPGTRLLVL.

V is TRBV7-2 and J is TRBJ2-4; 8 bases fit TRBD1. The CDR3 has 14 residues. In germline, CDR1 is SGHTA, CDR2 FQGNSA. V lost 4 bases, J lost 9 bases, and 8 bases stayed unmatched. The CDR3 region has the DNA TGTGCCAGCAGCTCAACAGGGGGTCGGAGCATTCAGTACTTC. Translation gives CASSSTGGRSIQYF.

This chain links TRBV20-1 with TRBJ1-5; 7 bases align to TRBD1. Germline V lookup: CDR1 DFQATT, CDR2 SNEGSKA (reference sequence). This CDR3 comprises 10 residues. Losses at the gene ends were 6 bases for V and 11 bases for J; bases not matched to a gene: 4. Here the CDR3 reads CSATDRAQHF. The CDR3 DNA reads TGCAGTGCGACCGACAGGGCCCAGCATTTT.

This clonotype was found many times. The chain combines TRBV7-9 with TRBJ2-5; D possibly corresponds to TRBD2 (6 bases). The germline V gene has CDR1 SEHNR and CDR2 FQNEAQ (reference sequence). Trimming took 5 bases from V and 2 from J, leaving 15 bases between them. CDR3 length: 15 residues. In DNA form, the CDR3 reads TGTGCCAGCAGCACGACCGGGACTGTGCAAGAGACCCAGTACTTC. Translating it yields CASSTTGTVQETQYF. The full variable domain, its missing parts supplied by reference TRBV7-9 and TRBJ2-5, is DTGVSQNPRHKITKRGQNVTFRCDPISEHNRLYWYRQTLGQGPEFLTYFQNEAQLEKSRLLSDRFSAERPKGSFSTLEIQRTEQGDSAMYLCASSTTGTVQETQYFGPGTRLLVL.

V usage is TRBV20-1 and J usage is TRBJ2-7, with D hard to call. The CDR3 length is 13 residues. CDR1 and CDR2 (germline): DFQATT, SNEGSKA (reference sequence). Trimming left V 0 bases short and J 6 bases short, with 12 bases between. CDR3 coding DNA: TGCAGTGCTAGAGACCCCTCCAGGTGCGAGCAGTACTTC. It specifies CSARDPSRCEQYF.

This chain uses TRBV29-1 with TRBJ2-5; 12 nucleotides match TRBD1. Germline assignment: CDR1 SQVTM and CDR2 ANQGSEA. V shed 6 bases and J 5 bases; nucleotides not matched to a gene: 7. CDR3 length: 14 amino acids. For the CDR3, the DNA is TGCAGCGTGGATCCGGGACAGGGGGCTGAGACCCAGTACTTC. Encoded protein: CSVDPGQGAETQYF.

The chain joins TRBV10-3 to TRBJ2-4; TRBD1 agrees at 8 bases. The length of the CDR3 is 12 residues. The germline CDR1 and CDR2 sequences are ENHRY and SYGVKD. After removal of 6 bases from V and 5 bases from J, the junction contained 0 bases not matched to a gene. CDR3 residues: CAIRDRENIQYF. The DNA for the CDR3 is TGTGCCATCAGGGACAGGGAAAACATTCAGTACTTC.

In this sample, this clonotype turned up a few times. Here the CDR3 reads CSAQGHYQETQYF. The CDR3 nucleotides are TGCAGCGCCCAGGGGCATTACCAAGAGACCCAGTACTTC. The J gene is TRBJ2-5, the V gene TRBV29-1; a weak D match, TRBD1 (6 bases). From germline, CDR1 is SQVTM and CDR2 ANQGSEA. V was shortened by 7 bases and J by 0 bases, with 12 bases between the two germline ends. The CDR3 totals 13 residues.